The T cell receptor beta chain described here comes from a study of cytomegalovirus exposure and HLA in healthy donors. Overall study findings and caveats: Several of the most significant clusters appeared linked to common viral pathogens, based on a later analysis. Per a prior analysis, the majority of TCR beta V segments were productive roughly 90% or roughly 30% of the time.

Amplification used 60 Vbeta primers and 13 Jbeta primers. Produced via immunoSEQ multiplex PCR; TCRdb's table is partial and in-frame only. The sample has 120,000 to 150,000 clones; 84% are singletons. Notes on this clone: Its specificity is unknown.

Germline V lookup: CDR1 SGHVS, CDR2 FQNEAQ. CDR3 length: 15 residues. V shed 5 bases, J shed 6 bases, and the junction held 9 bases outside the gene matches. Donors consisted of healthy bone marrow donors. The clonotype originates from a boy between 2 and 15 years old in good health and CMV-seronegative. Sequences were obtained from PBMCs. The chain employs TRBV7-8 and TRBJ2-1, with TRBD2 matching 8 bases. CDR3 in amino acids: CASSPQRESPNEQFF. CDR3 DNA: TGTGCCAGCAGCCCTCAGCGGGAGAGCCCCAATGAGCAGTTCTTC.